The 21 T cell receptor beta chains below all came from one sample that was sequenced in a study of cytomegalovirus exposure and HLA in healthy donors. The primer mix had 60 Vbeta and 13 Jbeta primers. Libraries were prepared by immunoSEQ multiplex PCR; TCRdb keeps only in-frame clonotypes and omits some of them. In the table there are about 190,000 clones, approximately 86% of which are singletons. Sequenced sample: PBMCs. Receptor source: a boy between 2 and 15 years old in good health and CMV-seronegative.

The CDR3 here is CASSRRADSYEQYF. Written as DNA, the CDR3 is TGCGCCAGCAGCCGGAGGGCTGATTCCTACGAGCAGTACTTC. The rearrangement joins TRBV5-1 to TRBJ2-7, with a tentative D call TRBD2 (6 bases). With 4 bases removed from V and 1 base from J, the gap between germline ends came to 12 bases. The CDR3 is 14 amino acids. The germline CDR1 and CDR2 sequences are SGHRS and YFSETQ.

V is TRBV9 and J is TRBJ2-2; D is ambiguous. The germline CDR1 and CDR2 sequences are SGDLS and YYNGEE. Trimming removed 6 bases from V and 7 bases from J, with 7 bases in between. The CDR3 sequence is 11 residues long. This CDR3 reads CASTRGGELFF. As DNA, the CDR3 is TGTGCCAGCACTAGAGGCGGGGAGCTGTTTTTT. The variable domain in full, with the rest retrieved from reference TRBV9 and TRBJ2-2, is DSGVTQTPKHLITATGQRVTLRCSPRSGDLSVYWYQQSLDQGLQFLIQYYNGEERAKGNILERFSAQQFPDLHSELNLSSLELGDSALYFCASTRGGELFFGEGSRLTVL.

The J gene is TRBJ2-5, the V gene TRBV7-9, with D perhaps matching TRBD1 (5 bases). The V gene lost 5 bases and the J gene lost 4 bases, with 14 bases spanning the gap. Per the germline V gene, CDR1 is SEHNR and CDR2 is FQNEAQ (reference sequence). The CDR3 spans 14 residues. The CDR3 DNA reads TGTGCCAGCAGCCACGGGCAGGGTGCAGAGACCCAGTACTTC. Protein product: CASSHGQGAETQYF.

The chain joins TRBV9 to TRBJ2-7, with TRBD2 matching over 8 bases. Unmatched junction bases numbered 5, after V lost 5 bases and J lost 4 bases. Per germline, CDR1 SGDLS and CDR2 YYNGEE. The CDR3 contains 13 residues. The CDR3 DNA reads TGTGCCAGCAGTAGAGCGGGAGAATACGAGCAGTACTTC. Residues: CASSRAGEYEQYF.

V and J are TRBV9 and TRBJ2-2; TRBD2 matches at 8 bases. V lost 2 bases to trimming and J lost 6 bases; unmatched junction nucleotides: 9. Germline loops: CDR1 SGDLS, CDR2 YYNGEE. The CDR3 sequence is 16 residues long. DNA for the CDR3: TGTGCCAGCAGCGTGAGCGGGAGTGGTTACTCCGGGGAGCTGTTTTTT. Residues: CASSVSGSGYSGELFF.

The CDR3 nucleotides read TGTGCCAGCAGTGAGCCCCCAGCTGGGCCGTCTACCTTC. This encodes CASSEPPAGPSTF. This sequence joins TRBV2 and TRBJ1-2; D uncertain. This CDR3 region has 13 residues. From germline, CDR1 is SNHLY and CDR2 FYNNEI. V lost 3 bases to trimming and J lost 14 bases, with 19 bases between them.

The CDR3 loop reads CASSLGLAGGRGYNEQFF. The CDR3 DNA reads TGTGCCAGCAGCTTGGGGCTAGCGGGGGGCCGGGGATACAATGAGCAGTTCTTC. The chain joins TRBV5-4 to TRBJ2-1; 11 bases are shared with TRBD2. Germline V gene sequence: CDR1 SGHNT, CDR2 YYREEE (reference sequence). The CDR3 has 18 residues. J gave up 4 bases and V 0 bases, and 9 bases lay outside the gene matches.

The J gene is TRBJ2-1, the V gene TRBV5-1; tentatively, D is TRBD2 (6 bases). This CDR3 region has 15 residues. V lost 3 bases to trimming and J lost 8 bases, with 18 bases between them. Germline V lookup: CDR1 SGHRS, CDR2 YFSETQ. For the CDR3, the DNA is TGCGCCAGCAGCTCCCGGGGCGGCAGGGAGGATGAGCAGTTCTTC. It translates to CASSSRGGREDEQFF.

V is TRBV27 and J is TRBJ1-1; 7 nucleotides align to TRBD1. The V gene end was trimmed by 6 bases and the J gene end by 0 bases; junction bases not matched to a gene: 4. The V gene's germline CDR1 is MNHEY and CDR2 SMNVEV (reference sequence). The CDR3 contains 14 residues. This chain's CDR3 is CASSMGQLNTEAFF. CDR3 coding DNA: TGTGCCAGCAGCATGGGACAGCTGAACACTGAAGCTTTCTTT.

The chain recombines TRBV28 with TRBJ1-1, with 7 nucleotides matching TRBD1. The CDR3 has 15 amino acids. Germline loops: CDR1 MDHEN, CDR2 SYDVKM. Trimming cost V 6 bases and J 5 bases; bases outside gene matches: 12. CDR3 amino acids: CASRLEQGWRTEAFF. The CDR3 DNA follows: TGTGCCAGCAGACTGGAACAGGGGTGGAGGACTGAAGCTTTCTTT.

The chain has TRBV6-5 and TRBJ1-2; 7 bases agree with TRBD1. The CDR3 consists of 13 residues. V lost 2 bases, J lost 8 bases, and 5 bases stayed unmatched. Germline V gene data show CDR1 as MNHEY and CDR2 as SVGAGI. Here the CDR3 reads CASSYAAGGGYTF. CDR3 coding DNA: TGTGCCAGCAGTTACGCGGCAGGGGGAGGCTACACCTTC.

This clone was detected only once. The genes are TRBV28 and TRBJ2-7; no reliable D call. Germline-derived CDR1 and CDR2 are MDHEN and SYDVKM. V lost 10 bases to trimming and J lost 1 base, with 11 bases between them. The length of the CDR3 is 12 residues. CDR3 nucleotide sequence: TGTGCCACCCTCTCGAGATCCTACGAGCAGTACTTC. This sequence encodes CATLSRSYEQYF.

This clone was seen a single time. The chain has TRBV27 and TRBJ1-5; D gene ambiguous. Trimming removed 5 bases at V and 5 bases at J, with 22 bases between. Germline lookup yields CDR1 MNHEY and CDR2 SMNVEV (reference sequence). CDR3 length: 17 residues. The CDR3 DNA reads as TGTGCCAGCAGTCCATTCACGGTGTCGTACGCGGATCAGCCCCAGCATTTT. Protein: CASSPFTVSYADQPQHF.

This clone was picked up a small number of times. The CDR3 nucleotides read TGTGCCAGCAGCTTAAACAGGGGGCTGGGGGAGCTGTTTTTT. It encodes CASSLNRGLGELFF. The rearrangement links TRBV7-7 to TRBJ2-2; 9 bases map to TRBD1. Germline CDR1 is SSHAT and CDR2 is FNYEAQ (reference sequence). The CDR3 is 14 residues long. V was pared by 2 bases and J by 8 bases, with 3 bases of the junction left unmatched.

The V gene is TRBV6-5, the J gene TRBJ2-3, with D hard to call. This CDR3 has 12 amino acids. Germline V CDR1 and CDR2: MNHEY, SVGAGI. V was clipped by 5 bases and J by 5 bases, with 8 bases between them. Written as DNA, the CDR3 is TGTGCCAGCAGTACGCTAGGAGATACGCAGTATTTT. Encoded protein: CASSTLGDTQYF.

A few counts support this clone. The chain combines TRBV7-9 with TRBJ2-5; no clear D gene. TRBJ2-7 matches the DNA end more closely, so the J call is doubtful. This CDR3 has 12 amino acids. The germline CDR1 and CDR2 sequences are SEHNR and FQNEAQ (reference sequence). The CDR3 DNA follows: TGTGCCAGCAGCTTTACTCTCCACGAGCAGTACTTC. Translation: CASSFTLHEQYF.

This chain joins TRBV11-2 and TRBJ1-6, with 8 nucleotides matching TRBD1. The V and J ends lost 3 bases and 8 bases, in that order; junction bases with no gene match: 6. Germline V lookup: CDR1 SGHAT, CDR2 FQNNGV. The CDR3 totals 15 residues. The DNA for the CDR3 is TGTGCCAGCAGCTTTTATTCAGGGGGCGATTCACCCCTCCACTTT. It translates to CASSFYSGGDSPLHF.

This clone was observed once. The chain combines TRBV7-3 with TRBJ2-3; D is possibly TRBD2 (6 bases). Trimming removed 5 bases from V and 0 bases from J, with 15 bases in between. In germline, CDR1 is SGHTA, CDR2 FQGTGA. The CDR3 spans 16 residues. CDR3 amino acids: CASSLVGGSSTDTQYF. The CDR3, as DNA: TGTGCCAGCAGCCTCGTCGGGGGATCCAGCACAGATACGCAGTATTTT. Variable domain in full (rest from reference TRBV7-3 and TRBJ2-3): GAGVSQTPSNKVTEKGKYVELRCDPISGHTALYWYRQSLGQGPEFLIYFQGTGAADDSGLPNDRFFAVRPEGSVSTLKIQRTERGDSAVYLCASSLVGGSSTDTQYFGPGTRLTVL.

V is TRBV6-5 and J is TRBJ1-5; D gene uncertain. The CDR3 covers 15 residues. CDR1 is MNHEY, CDR2 SVGAGI, per germline. With 6 bases removed from V and 0 bases from J, the gap between germline ends came to 12 bases. In DNA form, the CDR3 reads TGTGCCAGCAGGGACCTACTAGTTAGCAATCAGCCCCAGCATTTT. Translation: CASRDLLVSNQPQHF.

In this sample, this clone turned up once. The rearrangement joins TRBV11-2 to TRBJ2-2; D may be TRBD2 (5 bases). The CDR3 extends over 16 amino acids. The germline V gene has CDR1 SGHAT and CDR2 FQNNGV. V was clipped by 2 bases and J by 0 bases, with 10 bases between them. The CDR3 loop reads CASSLISGPNTGELFF. CDR3 nucleotides: TGTGCCAGCAGCTTAATAAGCGGACCGAACACCGGGGAGCTGTTTTTT.

This clone has just one count. This chain links TRBV21-1 with TRBJ2-7; TRBD1 is taken as the D call from the table, unchecked against the DNA. TRBV21-1 is deemed a pseudogene. CDR3 length equals 16 residues. CDR3 coding DNA: TGTGCCAGCAGCAAGGACGACAGGGGATGGTCCTACGAGCAGTACTTC. It is translated as CASSKDDRGWSYEQYF.